This T cell receptor beta chain comes out of a study of monozygotic twins with inflammatory bowel disease. The CDR3 has 12 amino acids. Germline V lookup: CDR1 SGHTA, CDR2 FQGNSA. Through template switching, UMIs that included a 6-nucleotide sample barcode were added. TCRdb reanalyzed the 5' RACE reads, giving one entry per CDR3 protein sequence and no DNA. This sample's clone table lists some 90,000 distinct CDR3 sequences. Points on this clonotype: What it binds is unknown.

Whole-study findings and limits: IBD-affected twins scored below their healthy co-twins in TCRbeta diversity (inverse Simpson). Support for any single strong IBD-associated signal or clonotype was not found.

Every donor provided one blood sample measuring approximately 2.5 ml. The sequence was collected from a human donor with ulcerative colitis or Crohn's disease, or a healthy co-twin of an affected twin (not recorded which). Input material: blood. This rearrangement joins TRBV7-2 to TRBJ1-2; TCRdb lists TRBD1, though no DNA is available to test this call. Here the CDR3 reads CASSVDRDGYTF.